The clone carrying this T cell receptor (beta chain) was recorded many times. Antigen: not known. Trimming left V 5 bases short and J 6 bases short, with 24 bases between. There are 17 residues in the CDR3. The germline V gene has CDR1 SGHTA and CDR2 FQGNSA. The data were taken from a study of T-cell memory formation after mild COVID-19. Study information: There were largely donor-specific TCR clusters.

From 5'RACE with constant-segment primers came TCR alpha and TCR beta cDNA libraries that carried sample barcodes and UMIs. From the 5' RACE reads, TCRdb called clonotypes with MiXCR, one entry per CDR3 protein. This sample has 250,000 to 350,000 distinct CDR3 sequences; roughly 17% occur once, and the top ten carry more than 20%. Study-wide results and limits: CM and EM subsets held most contracting CD4+ clones; EMRA held CD8+ ones.

The chain joins TRBV7-2 to TRBJ2-3; TRBD1 is a possible D gene (7 bases). The specimen sequenced was PBMCs or a T cell subset sorted from them (not recorded which). This clonotype was sampled from a man younger than 35 who had mild COVID-19 (a few samples of this study predate the infection). Cell type and time point are not known. The CDR3 DNA is TGTGCCAGCAGCCGACAAAAGGGCAGGGGGGCTAGGGATACGCAGTATTTT. Translation: CASSRQKGRGARDTQYF.